Listed below are T cell receptor beta chains from one sample, sequenced in a study of a mutant IDH1 vaccine in newly diagnosed glioma. The table came from immunoSEQ multiplex PCR; TCRdb's copy has only in-frame clones and leaves some out. The sample lists approximately 19,000 clones; 70% to 85% were seen once. Sequences were derived from PBMCs, sampled from a glioma patient treated with radiotherapy, temozolomide or both. The receptors stem from a man aged 40-49 years with glioma. Each CDR3 is given with its conserved first and last residue. The D gene is left open where the match is weak. The listing skips clone size in some rows; elsewhere it reads once, few, many or a size class.

J gene: TRBJ1-2
clone size: .
V gene: TRBV2
D gene: .
CDR3 protein: CASSEVGRGYGYTF
CDR3 DNA: TGTGCCAGCAGTGAAGTGGGCAGAGGCTATGGCTACACCTTC

J gene: TRBJ1-2
clone size: .
V gene: TRBV29-1
D gene: .
CDR3 protein: CSGVLGSYGYTF
CDR3 DNA: TGCAGCGGGGTGCTGGGGAGCTATGGCTACACCTTC

J gene: TRBJ2-1
clone size: few
V gene: TRBV29-1
D gene: .
CDR3 protein: CSVEGVGRLYNEQFF
CDR3 DNA: TGCAGCGTTGAAGGAGTCGGGAGACTCTACAATGAGCAGTTCTTC

J gene: TRBJ2-3
clone size: .
V gene: TRBV7-9
D gene: .
CDR3 protein: CASSFYGDADTQYF
CDR3 DNA: TGTGCCAGCAGCTTTTATGGGGATGCAGATACGCAGTATTTT

J gene: TRBJ2-6
clone size: .
V gene: TRBV9
D gene: .
CDR3 protein: CASSPQAGYSGANVLTF
CDR3 DNA: TGTGCCAGCAGCCCGCAGGCAGGCTACTCTGGGGCCAACGTCCTGACTTTC

J gene: TRBJ2-7
clone size: .
V gene: TRBV10-3
D gene: .
CDR3 protein: CAISVGTETYEQYF
CDR3 DNA: TGTGCCATCAGTGTGGGGACGGAGACCTACGAGCAGTACTTC

J gene: TRBJ2-5
clone size: .
V gene: TRBV5-1
D gene: TRBD1
CDR3 protein: CASSLYGQGDQETQYF
CDR3 DNA: TGCGCCAGCAGCTTGTATGGACAGGGGGACCAAGAGACCCAGTACTTC

J gene: TRBJ1-1
clone size: .
V gene: TRBV12-5
D gene: .
CDR3 protein: CASGLEWTEAFF
CDR3 DNA: TGTGCTAGTGGTTTGGAATGGACTGAAGCTTTCTTT

J gene: TRBJ1-5
clone size: .
V gene: TRBV2
D gene: .
CDR3 protein: CASGYSNQPQHF
CDR3 DNA: TGTGCCAGCGGCTATAGCAATCAGCCCCAGCATTTT

J gene: TRBJ1-5
clone size: .
V gene: TRBV6-4
D gene: .
CDR3 protein: CASSVDSNQPQHF
CDR3 DNA: TGTGCCAGCAGTGTGGATTCCAATCAGCCCCAGCATTTT

J gene: TRBJ2-2
clone size: .
V gene: TRBV7-6
D gene: .
CDR3 protein: CASSGTANTGELFF
CDR3 DNA: TGTGCCAGCAGCGGGACTGCGAACACCGGGGAGCTGTTTTTT

J gene: TRBJ1-1
clone size: .
V gene: TRBV6-5
D gene: .
CDR3 protein: CASRPVHSGDTEAFF
CDR3 DNA: TGTGCCAGCAGGCCCGTCCACTCGGGAGACACTGAAGCTTTCTTT

J gene: TRBJ1-1
clone size: .
V gene: TRBV6-1
D gene: .
CDR3 protein: CASSARENTEAFF
CDR3 DNA: TGTGCCAGCAGTGCTCGGGAGAACACTGAAGCTTTCTTT

J gene: TRBJ2-7
clone size: .
V gene: TRBV7-2
D gene: .
CDR3 protein: CASSLGGSLPYEQYF
CDR3 DNA: TGTGCCAGCAGCTTAGGGGGCAGCCTACCCTACGAGCAGTACTTC

J gene: TRBJ1-4
clone size: .
V gene: TRBV6-6
D gene: TRBD1
CDR3 protein: CASTTGTGGEKLFF
CDR3 DNA: TGTGCCAGCACCACCGGGACAGGGGGGGAAAAACTGTTTTTT